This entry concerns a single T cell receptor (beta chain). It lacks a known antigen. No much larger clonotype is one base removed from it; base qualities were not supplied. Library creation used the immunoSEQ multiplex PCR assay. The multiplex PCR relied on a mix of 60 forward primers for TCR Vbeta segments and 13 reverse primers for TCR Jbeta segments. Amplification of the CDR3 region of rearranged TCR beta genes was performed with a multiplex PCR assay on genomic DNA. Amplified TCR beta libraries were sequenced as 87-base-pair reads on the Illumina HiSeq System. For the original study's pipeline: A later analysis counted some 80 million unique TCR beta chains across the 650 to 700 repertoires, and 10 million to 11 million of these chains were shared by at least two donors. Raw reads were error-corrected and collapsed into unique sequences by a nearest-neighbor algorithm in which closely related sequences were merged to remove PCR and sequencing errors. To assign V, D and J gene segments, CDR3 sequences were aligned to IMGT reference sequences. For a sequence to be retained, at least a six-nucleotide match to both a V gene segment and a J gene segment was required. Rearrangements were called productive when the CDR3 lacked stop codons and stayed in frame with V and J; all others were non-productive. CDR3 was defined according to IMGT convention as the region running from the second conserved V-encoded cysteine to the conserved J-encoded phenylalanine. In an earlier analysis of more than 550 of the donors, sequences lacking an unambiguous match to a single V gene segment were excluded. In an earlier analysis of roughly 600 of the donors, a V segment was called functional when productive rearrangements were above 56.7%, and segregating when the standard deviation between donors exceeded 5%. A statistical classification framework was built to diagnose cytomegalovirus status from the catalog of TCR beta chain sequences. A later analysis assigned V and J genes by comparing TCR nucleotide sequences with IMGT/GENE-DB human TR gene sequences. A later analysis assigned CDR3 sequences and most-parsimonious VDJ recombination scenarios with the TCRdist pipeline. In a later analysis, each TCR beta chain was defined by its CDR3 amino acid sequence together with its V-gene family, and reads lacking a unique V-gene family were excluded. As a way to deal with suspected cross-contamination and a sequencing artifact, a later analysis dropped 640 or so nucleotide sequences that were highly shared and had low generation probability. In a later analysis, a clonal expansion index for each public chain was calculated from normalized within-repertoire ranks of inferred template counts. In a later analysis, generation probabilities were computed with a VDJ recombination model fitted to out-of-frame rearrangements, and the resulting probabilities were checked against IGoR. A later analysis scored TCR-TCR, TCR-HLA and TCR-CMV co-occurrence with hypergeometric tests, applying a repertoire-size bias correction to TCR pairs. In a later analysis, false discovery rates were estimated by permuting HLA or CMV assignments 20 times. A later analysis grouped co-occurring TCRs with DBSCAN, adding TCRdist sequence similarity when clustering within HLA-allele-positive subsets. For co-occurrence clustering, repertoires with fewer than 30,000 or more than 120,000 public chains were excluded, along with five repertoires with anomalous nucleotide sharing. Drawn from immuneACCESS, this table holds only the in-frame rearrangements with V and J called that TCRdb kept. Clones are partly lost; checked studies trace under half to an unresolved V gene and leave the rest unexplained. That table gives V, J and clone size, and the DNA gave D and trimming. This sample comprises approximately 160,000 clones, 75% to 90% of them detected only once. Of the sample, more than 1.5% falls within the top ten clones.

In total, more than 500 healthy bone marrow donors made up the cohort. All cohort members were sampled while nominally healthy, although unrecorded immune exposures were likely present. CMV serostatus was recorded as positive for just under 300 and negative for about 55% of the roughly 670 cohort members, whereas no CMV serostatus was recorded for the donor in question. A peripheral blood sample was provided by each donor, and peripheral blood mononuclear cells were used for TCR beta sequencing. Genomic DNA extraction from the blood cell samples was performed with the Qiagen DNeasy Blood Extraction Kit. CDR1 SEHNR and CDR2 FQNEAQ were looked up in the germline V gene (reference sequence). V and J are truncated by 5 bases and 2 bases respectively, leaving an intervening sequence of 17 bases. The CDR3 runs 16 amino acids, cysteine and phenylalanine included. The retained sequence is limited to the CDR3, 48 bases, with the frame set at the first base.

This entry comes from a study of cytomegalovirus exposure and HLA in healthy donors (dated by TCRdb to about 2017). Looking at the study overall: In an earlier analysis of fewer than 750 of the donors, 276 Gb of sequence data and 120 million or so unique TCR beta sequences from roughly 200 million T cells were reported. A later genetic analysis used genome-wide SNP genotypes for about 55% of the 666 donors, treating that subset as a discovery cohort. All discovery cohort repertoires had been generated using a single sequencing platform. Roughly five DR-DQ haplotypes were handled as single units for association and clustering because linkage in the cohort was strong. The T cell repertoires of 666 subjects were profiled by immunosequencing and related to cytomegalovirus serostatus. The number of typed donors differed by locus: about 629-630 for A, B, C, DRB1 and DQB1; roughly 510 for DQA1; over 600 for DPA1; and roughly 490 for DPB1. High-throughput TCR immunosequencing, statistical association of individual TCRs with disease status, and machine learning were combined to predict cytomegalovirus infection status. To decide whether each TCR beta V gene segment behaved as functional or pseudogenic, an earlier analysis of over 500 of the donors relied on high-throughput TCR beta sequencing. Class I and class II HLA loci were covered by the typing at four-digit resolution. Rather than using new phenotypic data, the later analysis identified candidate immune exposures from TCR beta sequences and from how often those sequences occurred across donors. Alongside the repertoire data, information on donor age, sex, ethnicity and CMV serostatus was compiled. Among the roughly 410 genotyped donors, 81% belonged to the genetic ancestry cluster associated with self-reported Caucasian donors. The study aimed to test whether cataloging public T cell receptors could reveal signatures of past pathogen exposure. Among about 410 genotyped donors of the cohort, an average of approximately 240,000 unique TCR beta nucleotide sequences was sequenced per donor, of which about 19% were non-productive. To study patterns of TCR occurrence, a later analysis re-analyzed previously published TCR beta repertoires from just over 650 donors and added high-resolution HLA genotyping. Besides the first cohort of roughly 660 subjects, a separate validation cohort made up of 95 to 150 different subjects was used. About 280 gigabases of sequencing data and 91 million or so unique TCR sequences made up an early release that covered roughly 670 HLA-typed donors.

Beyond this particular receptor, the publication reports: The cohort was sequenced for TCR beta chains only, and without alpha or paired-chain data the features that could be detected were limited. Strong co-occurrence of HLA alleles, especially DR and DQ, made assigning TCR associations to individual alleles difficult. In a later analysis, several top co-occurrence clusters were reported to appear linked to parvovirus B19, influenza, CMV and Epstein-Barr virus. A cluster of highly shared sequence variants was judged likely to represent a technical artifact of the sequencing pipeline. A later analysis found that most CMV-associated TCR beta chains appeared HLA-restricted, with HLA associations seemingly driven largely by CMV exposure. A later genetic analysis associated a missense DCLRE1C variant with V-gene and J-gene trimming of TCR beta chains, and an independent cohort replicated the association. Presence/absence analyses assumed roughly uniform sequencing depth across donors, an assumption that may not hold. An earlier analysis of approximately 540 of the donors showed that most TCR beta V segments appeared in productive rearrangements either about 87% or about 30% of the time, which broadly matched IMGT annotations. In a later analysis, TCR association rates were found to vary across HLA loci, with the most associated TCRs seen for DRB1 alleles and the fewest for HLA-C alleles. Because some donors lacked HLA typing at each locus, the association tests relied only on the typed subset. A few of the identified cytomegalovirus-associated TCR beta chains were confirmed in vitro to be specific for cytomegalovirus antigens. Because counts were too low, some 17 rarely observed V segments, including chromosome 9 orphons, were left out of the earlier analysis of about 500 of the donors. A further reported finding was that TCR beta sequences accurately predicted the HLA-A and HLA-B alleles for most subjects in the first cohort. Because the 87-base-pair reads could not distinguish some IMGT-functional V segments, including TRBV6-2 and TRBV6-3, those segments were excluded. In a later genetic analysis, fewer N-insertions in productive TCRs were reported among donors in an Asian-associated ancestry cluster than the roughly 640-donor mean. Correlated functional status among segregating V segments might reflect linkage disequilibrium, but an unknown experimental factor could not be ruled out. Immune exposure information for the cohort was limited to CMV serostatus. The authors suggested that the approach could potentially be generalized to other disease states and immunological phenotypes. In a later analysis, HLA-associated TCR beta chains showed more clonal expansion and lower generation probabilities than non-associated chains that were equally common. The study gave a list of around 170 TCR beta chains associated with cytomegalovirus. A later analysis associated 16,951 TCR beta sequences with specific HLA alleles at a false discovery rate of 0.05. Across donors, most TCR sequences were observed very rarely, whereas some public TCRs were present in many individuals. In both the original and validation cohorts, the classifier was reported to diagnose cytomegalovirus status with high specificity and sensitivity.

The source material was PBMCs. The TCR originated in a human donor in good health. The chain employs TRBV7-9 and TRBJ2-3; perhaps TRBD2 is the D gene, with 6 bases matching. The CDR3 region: CASSRVRGLFTDTQYF. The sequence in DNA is TGTGCCAGCAGCCGCGTGCGGGGATTATTCACAGATACGCAGTATTTT. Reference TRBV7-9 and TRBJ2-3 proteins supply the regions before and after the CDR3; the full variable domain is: DTGVSQNPRHKITKRGQNVTFRCDPISEHNRLYWYRQTLGQGPEFLTYFQNEAQLEKSRLLSDRFSAERPKGSFSTLEIQRTEQGDSAMYLCASSRVRGLFTDTQYFGPGTRLTVL.